This T cell receptor beta chain was identified during a study of T-cell memory formation after mild COVID-19 (dated by TCRdb to the early 2020s). Study-wide context: TCR sequence clusters from the two donors were largely donor specific. Two young, previously healthy adult volunteers made up the cohort, one male and one female. In two donors, T-cell clones that expanded and contracted after mild COVID-19 were followed by sequencing TCRalpha and TCRbeta repertoires longitudinally. The investigation overall reported the following: Some responding clones were detected in pre-infection memory, suggesting pre-existing cross-reactive memory T cells joined the SARS-CoV-2 response. From day 15 to 85, contracting clones showed balanced CD4/CD8 phenotypes, whereas a second wave of clones that expanded from day 15 to 37 leaned towards CD4+. The study covered only a couple of mild cases, and larger cohorts including severe cases with pre-infection samples were considered necessary. Contracting CD4+ clones turned up mainly in the CM and EM memory subsets, whereas EMRA was where CD8+ clones were enriched. SARS-CoV-2 specificity of the second-wave clones peaking on day 37 was not confirmed.

This clonotype has more than one count but fewer than ten. Its antigen target is currently unknown. Base quality data are lacking; no much larger clone is found one base away. The junction shows trimming of 2 bases on V and 4 bases on J, plus 12 bases between the germline ends. From its cysteine to its phenylalanine, the CDR3 spans 15 amino acids. Kept here is only the CDR3 DNA, which spans 45 bases and is read in frame from base 1. Via the germline V gene, CDR1 is SGDLS and CDR2 YYNGEE. The sequencer listed for this sample is Illumina NovaSeq 6000. cDNA libraries for TCRalpha and TCRbeta were prepared by 5'RACE using constant-segment primers, with sample barcodes and unique molecular identifiers added. Trizol reagent was used to extract RNA from every sample. Library amplification was performed in two PCR steps, and a second sample barcode and Illumina TruSeq adapters were introduced in the second step. The libraries were sequenced on an Illumina NovaSeq using 2 x 150 bp paired-end reads. As for how the authors treated the data: Reads were demultiplexed and collapsed into UMI-guided consensus sequences with migec v1.2.7. Using mixcr v2.1.11, UMI consensuses were aligned to TRA and TRB V and J templates and then assembled into clonotypes. Clonotypes were classified as expanded or contracted when called significant by both edgeR and NoisET, with noise models trained on biological replicates. For edgeR calls, the thresholds were a false discovery rate-adjusted p below 0.01 and a log2 fold-change of 1. As an exploratory analysis of dynamics, PCA with hierarchical clustering was applied to max-normalized trajectories of the 1000 most abundant clonotypes. Separately sequenced CD4+ and CD8+ repertoires were used to assign a CD4 or CD8 phenotype to each responding clone. TCRdb trimmed public reads at Q25 via fastp, called clones via MiXCR and kept in-frame beta chains. Every CDR3 protein is listed once, alongside the most common genes and DNA of its rows. V and J calls and clone size were set by TCRdb, not the authors. For this sample there are about 270,000 distinct CDR3 sequences; 15% to 20% appear just once. 23% of the sample belongs to the ten largest clones.

Ficoll-Paque density gradient centrifugation was the method used to isolate PBMCs. The clonotype was recovered from a man aged 18 to 29 who had mild COVID-19 (a few samples of this study predate the infection). The sample titles of this study are shuffled in the database, so cell type and time point are left out; the donor was told from shared clones. In this chain, TRBV9 is recombined with TRBJ2-2, with no D gene named confidently. Sequencing was done on a sample of PBMCs or a T cell subset sorted from them (not recorded which). The DNA reads as follows: TGTGCCAGCAGCGTCGGGTCCTCCTTCACCGGGGAGCTGTTTTTT. The translation is CASSVGSSFTGELFF.